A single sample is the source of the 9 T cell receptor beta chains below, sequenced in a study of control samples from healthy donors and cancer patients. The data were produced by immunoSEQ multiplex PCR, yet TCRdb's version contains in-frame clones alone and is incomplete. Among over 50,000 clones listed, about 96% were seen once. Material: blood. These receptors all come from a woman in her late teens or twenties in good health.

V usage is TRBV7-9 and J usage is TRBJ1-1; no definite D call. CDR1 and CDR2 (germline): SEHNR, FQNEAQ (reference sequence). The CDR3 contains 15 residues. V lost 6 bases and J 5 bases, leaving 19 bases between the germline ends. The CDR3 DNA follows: TGTGCCAGCAGACAAAAGACACCTGGAAAAACTGAAGCTTTCTTT. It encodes CASRQKTPGKTEAFF.

The CDR3 reads CASSLLGQGDYEQYF. CDR3 bases: TGTGCCAGCAGCTTGCTGGGACAGGGAGACTACGAGCAGTACTTC. The chain carries TRBV5-6 and TRBJ2-7, with 9 positions matching TRBD1. Germline CDR1 SGHDT, CDR2 YYEEEE. V shed 1 base and J 3 bases; nucleotides not matched to a gene: 5. The CDR3 length is 15 residues.

CDR3 amino acids: CASSWTGGLSEQYF. CDR3 in DNA: TGTGCCAGCAGTTGGACAGGGGGCTTATCCGAGCAGTACTTC. The chain uses TRBV2 and TRBJ2-7, with TRBD1 matching over 11 bases. The CDR3 loop spans 14 amino acids. Germline V gene data show CDR1 as SNHLY and CDR2 as FYNNEI. J lost 6 bases, V lost 5 bases, and 6 bases had no gene match.

The CDR3 bases are TGTGCCATTTCCCGGGAGGGTCACGAGCAGTACTTC. Translation gives CAISREGHEQYF. This rearrangement joins TRBV30 to TRBJ2-7, with 8 bases that match TRBD2. CDR3 length equals 12 residues. V lost 8 bases and J lost 5; bases outside the gene matches: 8. CDR1 and CDR2 (germline): GTSNPN, SVGIG (reference sequence). Using reference TRBV30 and TRBJ2-7 for the parts outside the CDR3, the full variable domain is SQTIHQWPATLVQPVGSPLSLECTVEGTSNPNLYWYRQAAGRGLQLLFYSVGIGQISSEVPQNLSASRPQDRQFILSSKKLLLSDSGFYLCAISREGHEQYFGPGTRLTVT.

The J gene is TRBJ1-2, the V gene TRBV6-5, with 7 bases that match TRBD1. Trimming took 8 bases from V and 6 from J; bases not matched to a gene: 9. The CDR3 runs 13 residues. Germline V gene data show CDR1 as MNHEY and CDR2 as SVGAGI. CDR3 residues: CASQTYRGDGYTF. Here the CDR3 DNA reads TGTGCCAGCCAAACCTACAGGGGCGATGGCTACACCTTC.

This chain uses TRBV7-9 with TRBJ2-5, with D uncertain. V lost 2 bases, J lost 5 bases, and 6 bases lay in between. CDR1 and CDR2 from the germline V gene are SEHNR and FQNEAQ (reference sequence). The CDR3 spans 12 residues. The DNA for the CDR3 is TGTGCCAGCAGCTTATTCGGCGAGACCCAGTACTTC. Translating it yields CASSLFGETQYF.

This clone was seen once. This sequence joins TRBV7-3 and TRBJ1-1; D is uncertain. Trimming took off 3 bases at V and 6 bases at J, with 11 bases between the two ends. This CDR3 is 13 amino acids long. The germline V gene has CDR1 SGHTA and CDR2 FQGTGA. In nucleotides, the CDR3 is TGTGCCAGCAGCTTGGGAGCTGGGGCTGAAGCTTTCTTT. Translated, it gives CASSLGAGAEAFF.

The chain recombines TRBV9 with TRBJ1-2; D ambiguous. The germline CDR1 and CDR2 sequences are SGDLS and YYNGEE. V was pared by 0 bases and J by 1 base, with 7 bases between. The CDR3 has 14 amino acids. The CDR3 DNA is TGTGCCAGCAGCGTAGCTCGCAGTAACTATGGCTACACCTTC. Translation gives CASSVARSNYGYTF.

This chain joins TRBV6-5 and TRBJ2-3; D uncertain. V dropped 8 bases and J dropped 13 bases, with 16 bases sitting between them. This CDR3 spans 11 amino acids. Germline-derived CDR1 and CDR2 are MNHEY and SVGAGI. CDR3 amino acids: CASGSTAKEYF. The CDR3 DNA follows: TGTGCCAGCGGGTCAACGGCGAAGGAGTATTTT.